These 18 T cell receptor beta chains share one sample of origin, sequenced in a study of low-dose radiotherapy and immunotherapy resistance in tumors. Primers used for first-strand cDNA, a TRAV- and TRBV-specific set, covered both alpha and beta chains. TCR amplification involved about 18 PCR cycles with a constant-region primer and V-primer adapter. Each CDR3 protein is one row after TCRdb ran MiXCR on the reads. Found here are about 89,000 distinct CDR3 sequences, more than 8% of them singletons; the top ten hold around 0.98%. The time point here: before trial treatment. The specimen comprised PBMCs, sampled before treatment. The receptors shown here come from a male donor with prostate cancer.

This clonotype appeared many times. The V and J genes are TRBV19 and TRBJ1-5; 8 bases align to TRBD1. Trimming at V came to 6 bases and at J to 5 bases, leaving 6 bases not matched to a gene. In germline, CDR1 is LNHDA, CDR2 SQIVND (reference sequence). This CDR3 is 14 amino acids long. The CDR3 nucleotides are TGTGCCAGTAGGCAGACAGGGGCATATCAGCCCCAGCATTTT. Amino acid sequence: CASRQTGAYQPQHF.

At least ten counts were recorded for this clonotype. The chain couples TRBV10-3 to TRBJ2-7; 12 bases match TRBD2. J gave up 1 base and V 9 bases, and 4 bases lay outside the gene matches. CDR3 length: 14 amino acids. Germline lookup yields CDR1 ENHRY and CDR2 SYGVKD. CDR3 in amino acids: CAISGLAGSYEQYF. In DNA form, the CDR3 reads TGTGCCATTTCAGGACTAGCGGGATCCTACGAGCAGTACTTC.

This clonotype was picked up many times. The V and J genes are TRBV12-3 or TRBV12-4 and TRBJ2-2; maybe TRBD1 (6 bases). The V end was cut by 1 base, the J end by 4 bases, with 10 bases between. The CDR3 has 15 residues. For the CDR3, the DNA is TGTGCCAGCAGTTTAGGGACAGCGATCACCGGGGAGCTGTTTTTT. Protein sequence: CASSLGTAITGELFF.

In its sample, this clonotype was seen many times. This rearrangement joins TRBV3-1 to TRBJ1-1; D is undetermined. Germline CDR1 and CDR2: LGHDT and YNNKEL (reference sequence). Trimming took 5 bases from V and 1 from J, leaving 8 bases between them. This CDR3 spans 13 amino acids. This CDR3 is CASSDLGNTEAFF. The CDR3 DNA is TGTGCCAGCAGCGACCTTGGGAACACTGAAGCTTTCTTT. Variable domain in full (rest from reference TRBV3-1 and TRBJ1-1): DTAVSQTPKYLVTQMGNDKSIKCEQNLGHDTMYWYKQDSKKFLKIMFSYNNKELIINETVPNRFSPKSPDKAHLNLHINSLELGDSAVYFCASSDLGNTEAFFGQGTRLTVV.

This chain joins TRBV9 and TRBJ1-1, with no clear D. Germline loops: CDR1 SGDLS, CDR2 YYNGEE. Trimming removed 2 bases from V and 1 base from J, with 9 bases in between. This CDR3 comprises 14 residues. The DNA of the CDR3 is TGTGCCAGCAGCGTTGCCGTAGGGAACACTGAAGCTTTCTTT. Translating it yields CASSVAVGNTEAFF.

This clonotype was seen at least ten times. J is TRBJ2-1 and V is TRBV5-1; 7 bases match TRBD2. The CDR3 is 15 residues long. Trimming removed 0 bases from V and 9 bases from J; junction bases left unmatched: 9. Germline V gene sequence: CDR1 SGHRS, CDR2 YFSETQ. CDR3: CASSLDGEGLGEQFF. The CDR3 coding sequence is TGCGCCAGCAGCTTGGACGGGGAGGGTTTGGGTGAGCAGTTCTTC.

As regards this clonotype: One base separates it from a far larger clone, so it is likely a read error. V and J are TRBV4-3 and TRBJ2-2, with D unresolved. This CDR3 region has 15 residues. Per germline, CDR1 LGHNA and CDR2 YSLEER. V lost 1 base to trimming and J lost 6 bases, with 12 bases between them. CDR3 coding DNA: TGCGCCAGCAGCCAAGGCTGGGGAACCTCCGGGGAGCTGTTTTTT. Amino acid sequence: CASSQGWGTSGELFF.

This clonotype appeared many times. The chain links TRBV4-1 to TRBJ2-5; D gene unclear. V dropped 0 bases and J dropped 1 base, with 9 bases sitting between them. Germline V gene sequence: CDR1 MGHRA, CDR2 YSYEKL. This CDR3 is 15 amino acids long. The CDR3 bases are TGCGCCAGCAGCCAAGATAGGAACAGCCAAGAGACCCAGTACTTC. Encoded protein: CASSQDRNSQETQYF.

This clonotype has at least ten counts. The V call is TRBV2, the J call TRBJ2-3; 12 bases map to TRBD1. J gave up 1 base and V 8 bases, and 4 bases lay outside the gene matches. The CDR3 runs to 15 residues. The germline CDR1 and CDR2 sequences are SNHLY and FYNNEI. CDR3 amino acids: CASRGQGARTDTQYF. CDR3 nucleotide sequence: TGTGCCAGCCGGGGACAGGGGGCTCGCACAGATACGCAGTATTTT.

This clonotype was seen repeatedly, ten times or more. The rearrangement uses TRBV28 and TRBJ2-7; D assignment may be TRBD1 or TRBD2 (5 bases each). The length of the CDR3 is 16 residues. Germline CDR1 is MDHEN and CDR2 is SYDVKM. V dropped 3 bases and J dropped 1 base, with 16 bases sitting between them. The CDR3 DNA follows: TGTGCCAGCAGTTTTAGTGCCGGGGCCCATTCCTACGAGCAGTACTTC. As protein: CASSFSAGAHSYEQYF.

This clonotype was picked up many times. V and J are TRBV4-3 and TRBJ2-3; no firm D call. Trimming stripped 0 bases from V and 3 bases from J, with 10 bases between. The CDR3 runs 15 residues. CDR1 and CDR2 from the germline V gene are LGHNA and YSLEER. This CDR3 reads CASSQEMVRTDTQYF. The CDR3 DNA sequence: TGCGCCAGCAGCCAAGAAATGGTTCGAACAGATACGCAGTATTTT.

This clonotype was seen at least ten times. The chain uses TRBV5-6 and TRBJ2-2, with no clear D. Per germline, CDR1 SGHDT and CDR2 YYEEEE. V gave up 7 bases and J gave up 5 bases, with 21 bases separating them. CDR3 length: 16 amino acids. The CDR3 here is CASGQMFGMGTGELFF. CDR3 coding DNA: TGTGCCAGCGGCCAAATGTTTGGTATGGGGACCGGGGAGCTGTTTTTT.

This clonotype was seen repeatedly, ten times or more. The chain recombines TRBV11-2 with TRBJ1-3; D not resolved. V gave up 0 bases and J gave up 0 bases, with 12 bases separating them. The CDR3 is 17 residues long. Germline V gives CDR1 SGHAT, CDR2 FQNNGV. The chain's CDR3 is CASSLDLGRTSGNTIYF. CDR3 sequence (DNA): TGTGCCAGCAGCTTAGACCTCGGACGGACCTCTGGAAACACCATATATTTT.

The chain uses TRBV4-3 and TRBJ1-2; 12 bases are shared with TRBD1. The CDR3 has 16 residues. Losses at the gene ends were 1 base for V and 7 bases for J; bases not matched to a gene: 7. The germline V gene encodes CDR1 LGHNA and CDR2 YSLEER. CDR3 region: CASSQVVGQGARGYTF. As DNA, the CDR3 is TGCGCCAGCAGCCAAGTGGTGGGACAGGGGGCGCGTGGCTACACCTTC.

This clonotype was picked up many times. The chain has TRBV6-5 and TRBJ2-1; 8 bases are shared with TRBD1. CDR3 size: 13 residues. V lost 5 bases, J lost 5 bases, and 2 bases stayed unmatched. Per germline, CDR1 MNHEY and CDR2 SVGAGI. CDR3 region: CASSRTGNNEQFF. The CDR3 region has the DNA TGTGCCAGCAGTAGGACAGGGAACAATGAGCAGTTCTTC.

This clonotype was recorded at least ten times. The chain has TRBV2 and TRBJ1-2, with unresolved D. V lost 3 bases and J 0 bases, leaving 14 bases between the germline ends. CDR3 length: 16 amino acids. Germline V CDR1 and CDR2: SNHLY, FYNNEI. The CDR3 loop reads CASSDTILPTNYGYTF. CDR3 in DNA: TGTGCCAGCAGTGACACCATCCTCCCTACTAACTATGGCTACACCTTC.

This clonotype was seen at least ten times. This chain uses TRBV18 with TRBJ2-3; D is ambiguous. The germline gives CDR1 KGHSH, CDR2 LQKENI. The CDR3 has 12 amino acids. Deletions cut 6 bases from V and 2 bases from J, with 6 bases between. The CDR3 nucleotides are TGTGCCAGCTCCACCACCACAGATACGCAGTATTTT. It encodes CASSTTTDTQYF.

This clonotype was recorded many times. The chain uses TRBV20-1 and TRBJ2-7, with 8 bases fitting TRBD2. The length of the CDR3 is 16 residues. The V segment lost 3 bases and the J segment 2 bases; nucleotides outside the gene matches: 12. The V gene's germline CDR1 is DFQATT and CDR2 SNEGSKA (reference sequence). CDR3 residues: CSASRLLIAGPYEQYF. In nucleotides, the CDR3 is TGCAGTGCTAGTAGGCTGCTGATAGCGGGACCCTACGAGCAGTACTTC.